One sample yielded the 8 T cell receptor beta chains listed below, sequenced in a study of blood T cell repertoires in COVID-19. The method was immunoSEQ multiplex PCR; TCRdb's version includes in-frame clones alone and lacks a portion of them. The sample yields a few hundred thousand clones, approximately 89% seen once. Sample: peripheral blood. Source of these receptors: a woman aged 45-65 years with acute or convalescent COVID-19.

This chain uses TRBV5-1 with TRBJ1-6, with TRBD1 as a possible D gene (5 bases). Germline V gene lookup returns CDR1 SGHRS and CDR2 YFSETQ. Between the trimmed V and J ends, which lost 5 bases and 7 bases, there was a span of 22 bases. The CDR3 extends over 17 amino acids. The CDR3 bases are TGCGCCAGCAGTCCTGTCCAAGGGGCAGGGAGGAATTCACCCCTCCACTTT. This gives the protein CASSPVQGAGRNSPLHF.

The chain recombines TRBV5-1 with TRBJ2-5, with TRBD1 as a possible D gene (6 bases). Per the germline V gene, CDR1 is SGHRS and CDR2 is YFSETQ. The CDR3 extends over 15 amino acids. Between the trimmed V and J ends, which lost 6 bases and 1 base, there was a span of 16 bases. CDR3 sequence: CASTPLARGQETQYF. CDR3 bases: TGCGCCAGCACCCCTCTGGCCAGGGGCCAAGAGACCCAGTACTTC.

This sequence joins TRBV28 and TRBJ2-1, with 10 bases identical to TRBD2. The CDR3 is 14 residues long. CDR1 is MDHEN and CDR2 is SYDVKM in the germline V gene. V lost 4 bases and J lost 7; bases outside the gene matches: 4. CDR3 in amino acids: CASSYASGSNEQFF. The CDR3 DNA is TGTGCCAGCAGTTACGCTAGCGGGAGTAATGAGCAGTTCTTC.

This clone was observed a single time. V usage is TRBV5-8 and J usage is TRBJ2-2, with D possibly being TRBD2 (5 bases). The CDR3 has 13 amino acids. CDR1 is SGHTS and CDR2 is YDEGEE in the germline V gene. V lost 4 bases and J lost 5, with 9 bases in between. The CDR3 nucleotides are TGTGCCAGCAGCGTTAGCGAAACCGGGGAGCTGTTTTTT. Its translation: CASSVSETGELFF.

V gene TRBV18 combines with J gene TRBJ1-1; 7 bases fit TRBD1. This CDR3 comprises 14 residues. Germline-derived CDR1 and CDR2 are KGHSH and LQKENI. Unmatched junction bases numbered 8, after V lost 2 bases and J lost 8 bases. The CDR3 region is CASSPSTDREEAFF. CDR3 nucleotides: TGTGCCAGCTCACCATCTACCGACAGGGAAGAAGCTTTCTTT.

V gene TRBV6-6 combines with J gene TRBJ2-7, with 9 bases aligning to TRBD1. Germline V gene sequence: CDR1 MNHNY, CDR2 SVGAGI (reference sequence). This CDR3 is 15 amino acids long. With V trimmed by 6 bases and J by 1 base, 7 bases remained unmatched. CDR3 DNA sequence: TGTGCCAGCAGCCGAGAAGGACAGGGGTCCTACGAGCAGTACTTC. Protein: CASSREGQGSYEQYF.

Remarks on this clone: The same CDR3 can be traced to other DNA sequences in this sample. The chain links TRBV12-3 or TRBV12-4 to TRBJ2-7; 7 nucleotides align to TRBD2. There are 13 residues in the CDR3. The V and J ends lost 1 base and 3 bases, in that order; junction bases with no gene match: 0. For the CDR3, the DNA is TGTGCCAGCAGTTTAGGCGGGGGCTACGAGCAGTACTTC. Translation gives CASSLGGGYEQYF.

CDR3: CASSLNWREASYEQYF. The CDR3 DNA sequence: TGTGCCAGCAGCTTAAATTGGCGGGAGGCCTCCTACGAGCAGTACTTC. This chain connects TRBV7-2 to TRBJ2-7; 8 bases match TRBD2. The CDR3 runs to 16 residues. Looked up from germline, CDR1 is SGHTA and CDR2 is FQGNSA. Trimming removed 2 bases from V and 0 bases from J; junction bases left unmatched: 6.